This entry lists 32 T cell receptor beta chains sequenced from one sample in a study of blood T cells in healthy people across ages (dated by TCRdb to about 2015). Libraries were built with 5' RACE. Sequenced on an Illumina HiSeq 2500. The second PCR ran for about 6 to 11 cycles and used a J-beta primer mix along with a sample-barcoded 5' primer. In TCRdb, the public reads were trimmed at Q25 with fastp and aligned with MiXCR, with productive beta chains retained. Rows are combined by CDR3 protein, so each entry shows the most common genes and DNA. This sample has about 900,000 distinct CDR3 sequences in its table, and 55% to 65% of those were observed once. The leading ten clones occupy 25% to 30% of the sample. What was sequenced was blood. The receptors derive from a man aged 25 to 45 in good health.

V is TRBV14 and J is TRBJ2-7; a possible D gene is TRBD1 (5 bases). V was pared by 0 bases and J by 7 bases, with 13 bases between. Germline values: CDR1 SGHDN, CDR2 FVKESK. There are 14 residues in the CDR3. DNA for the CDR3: TGTGCCAGCAGCCAAGAGCTAACAGGCAAGGAGCAGTACTTC. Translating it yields CASSQELTGKEQYF.

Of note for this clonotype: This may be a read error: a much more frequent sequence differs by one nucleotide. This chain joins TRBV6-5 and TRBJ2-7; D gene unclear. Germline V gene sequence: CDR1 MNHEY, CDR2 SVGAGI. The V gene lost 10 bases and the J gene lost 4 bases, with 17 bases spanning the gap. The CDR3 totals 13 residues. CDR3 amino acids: CANSTGSFYEQYF. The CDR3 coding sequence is TGTGCCAACAGCACCGGGTCTTTTTACGAGCAGTACTTC.

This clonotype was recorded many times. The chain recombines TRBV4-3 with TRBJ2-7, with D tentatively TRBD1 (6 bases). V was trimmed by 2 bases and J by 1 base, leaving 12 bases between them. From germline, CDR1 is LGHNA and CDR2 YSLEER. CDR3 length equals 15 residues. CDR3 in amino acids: CASSQIPDSSYEQYF. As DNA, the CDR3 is TGCGCCAGCAGCCAAATACCGGACAGTTCCTACGAGCAGTACTTC.

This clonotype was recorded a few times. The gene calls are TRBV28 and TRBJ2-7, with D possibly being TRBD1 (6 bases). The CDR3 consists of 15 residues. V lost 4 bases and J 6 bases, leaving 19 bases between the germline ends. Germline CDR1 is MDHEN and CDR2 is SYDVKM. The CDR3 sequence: CASSYPRQAIGEQYF. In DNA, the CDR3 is TGTGCCAGCAGTTATCCGAGACAGGCAATCGGCGAGCAGTACTTC. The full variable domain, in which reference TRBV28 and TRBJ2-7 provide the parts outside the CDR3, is DVKVTQSSRYLVKRTGEKVFLECVQDMDHENMFWYRQDPGLGLRLIYFSYDVKMKEKGDIPEGYSVSREKKERFSLILESASTNQTSMYLCASSYPRQAIGEQYFGPGTRLTVT.

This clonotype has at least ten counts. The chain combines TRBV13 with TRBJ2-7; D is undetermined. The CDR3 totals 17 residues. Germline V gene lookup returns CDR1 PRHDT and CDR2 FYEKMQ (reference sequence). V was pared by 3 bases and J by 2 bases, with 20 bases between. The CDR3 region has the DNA TGTGCCAGCAGCTTCGGTCGAGCACACTTGGCCACCTACGAGCAGTACTTC. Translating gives CASSFGRAHLATYEQYF.

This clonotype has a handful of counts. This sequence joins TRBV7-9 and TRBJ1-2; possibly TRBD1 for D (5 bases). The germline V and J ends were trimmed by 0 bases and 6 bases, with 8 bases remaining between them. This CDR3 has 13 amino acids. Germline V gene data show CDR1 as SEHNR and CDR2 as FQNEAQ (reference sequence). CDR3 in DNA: TGTGCCAGCAGCTTAGCTCTGGGGGATGGCTACACCTTC. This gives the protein CASSLALGDGYTF.

The CDR3 here is CASSGRDYSYEQYF. CDR3 sequence (DNA): TGTGCCAGCAGTGGTCGGGACTACTCCTACGAGCAGTACTTC. The V and J genes are TRBV6-6 and TRBJ2-4, with 7 bases aligning to TRBD2. The closer fit of TRBJ2-7 to the DNA end suggests the J call may be wrong. Germline values: CDR1 MNHNY, CDR2 SVGAGI (reference sequence). CDR3 size: 14 residues.

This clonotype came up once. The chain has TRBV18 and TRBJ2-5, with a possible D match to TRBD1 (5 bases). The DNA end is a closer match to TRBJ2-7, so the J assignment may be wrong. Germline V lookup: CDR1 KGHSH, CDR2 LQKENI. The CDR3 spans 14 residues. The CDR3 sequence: CASSPIGHQYEQYF. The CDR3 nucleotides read TGTGCCAGCTCACCAATCGGACACCAATACGAGCAGTACTTC.

CDR3 protein: CASSPREAGPYTDTQYF. CDR3 coding DNA: TGTGCCAGCAGCCCCCGAGAAGCGGGGCCCTACACAGATACGCAGTATTTT. The gene calls are TRBV7-2 and TRBJ2-3; 7 bases align to TRBD2. The trim removed 5 bases at V and 2 bases at J, leaving 13 bases unmatched. Germline V gene lookup returns CDR1 SGHTA and CDR2 FQGNSA. CDR3 length: 17 residues.

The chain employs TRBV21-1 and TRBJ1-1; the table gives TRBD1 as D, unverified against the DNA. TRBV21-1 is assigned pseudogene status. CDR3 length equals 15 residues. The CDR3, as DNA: TGTGCCAGCAGCAAAGAACAGGGTCCGGGCACTGAAGCTTTCTTT. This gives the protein CASSKEQGPGTEAFF.

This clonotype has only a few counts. This CDR3 reads CASSQDRRGGETQYF. The CDR3 bases are TGTGCCAGCAGCCAAGATCGGCGCGGGGGTGAGACCCAGTACTTC. The V call is TRBV3-1, the J call TRBJ2-5; 7 bases agree with TRBD2. Germline CDR1 is LGHDT and CDR2 is YNNKEL (reference sequence). The ends lost 0 bases at V and 5 bases at J; junction bases unmatched: 6. This CDR3 contains 15 residues.

The CDR3 coding sequence is TGTGCCAGCAGCGGCAGGGGTGCTGAAGCTTTCTTT. It is translated as CASSGRGAEAFF. V usage is TRBV9 and J usage is TRBJ1-1, with TRBD1 as a possible D gene (6 bases). With 3 bases removed from V and 6 bases from J, the gap between germline ends came to 9 bases. This CDR3 is built from 12 residues. Germline V CDR1 and CDR2: SGDLS, YYNGEE.

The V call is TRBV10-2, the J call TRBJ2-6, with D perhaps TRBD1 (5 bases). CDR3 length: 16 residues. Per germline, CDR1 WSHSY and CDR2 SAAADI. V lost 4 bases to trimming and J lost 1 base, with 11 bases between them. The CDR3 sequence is CASSVQGGSGANVLTF. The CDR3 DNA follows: TGCGCCAGCAGTGTCCAGGGCGGATCTGGGGCCAACGTCCTGACTTTC.

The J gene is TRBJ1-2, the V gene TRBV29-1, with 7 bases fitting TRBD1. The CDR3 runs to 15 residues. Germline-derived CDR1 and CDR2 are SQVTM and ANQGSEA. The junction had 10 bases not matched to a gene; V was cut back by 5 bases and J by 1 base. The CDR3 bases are TGCAGCGTTATGGGGACAGATAAATATAACTATGGCTACACCTTC. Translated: CSVMGTDKYNYGYTF. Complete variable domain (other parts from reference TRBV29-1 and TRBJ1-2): SAVISQKPSRDICQRGTSLTIQCQVDSQVTMMFWYRQQPGQSLTLIATANQGSEATYESGFVIDKFPISRPNLTFSTLTVSNMSPEDSSIYLCSVMGTDKYNYGYTFGSGTRLTVV.

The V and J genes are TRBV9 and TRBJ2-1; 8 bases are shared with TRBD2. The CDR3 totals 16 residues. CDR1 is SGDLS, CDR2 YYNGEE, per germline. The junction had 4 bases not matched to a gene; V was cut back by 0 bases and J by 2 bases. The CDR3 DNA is TGTGCCAGCAGCGTAGCAACGGGGGGGCCCTACAATGAGCAGTTCTTC. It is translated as CASSVATGGPYNEQFF.

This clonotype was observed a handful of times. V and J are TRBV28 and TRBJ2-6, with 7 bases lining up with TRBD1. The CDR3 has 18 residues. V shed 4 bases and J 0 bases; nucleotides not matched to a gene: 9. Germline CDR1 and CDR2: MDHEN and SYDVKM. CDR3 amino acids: CASSSTGTVSSGANVLTF. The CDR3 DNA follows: TGTGCCAGCAGTTCAACCGGGACAGTGAGCTCTGGGGCCAACGTCCTGACTTTC.

Here the CDR3 reads CASRIRGLNTDTQYF. The DNA for the CDR3 is TGTGCCAGCAGGATCAGGGGACTAAACACAGATACGCAGTATTTT. This rearrangement joins TRBV6-5 to TRBJ2-3; weak D call: TRBD2 (7 bases). The CDR3 runs to 15 residues. Germline V gives CDR1 MNHEY, CDR2 SVGAGI. V shed 6 bases and J shed 2 bases, with 15 bases lying between them.

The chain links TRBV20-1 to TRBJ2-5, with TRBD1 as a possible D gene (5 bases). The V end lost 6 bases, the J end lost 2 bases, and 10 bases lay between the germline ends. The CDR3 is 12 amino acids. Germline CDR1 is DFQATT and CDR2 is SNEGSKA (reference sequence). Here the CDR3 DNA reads TGCAGTGCCCCAAGGGGTCAAGAGACCCAGTACTTC. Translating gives CSAPRGQETQYF.

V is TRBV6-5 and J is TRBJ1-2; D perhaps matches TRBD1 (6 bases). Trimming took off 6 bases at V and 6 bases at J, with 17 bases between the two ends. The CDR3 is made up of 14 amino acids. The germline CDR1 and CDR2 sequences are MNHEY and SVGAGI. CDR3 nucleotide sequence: TGTGCCAGCAGGAGATTACTGGGGGCGGATGGCTACACCTTC. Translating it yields CASRRLLGADGYTF.

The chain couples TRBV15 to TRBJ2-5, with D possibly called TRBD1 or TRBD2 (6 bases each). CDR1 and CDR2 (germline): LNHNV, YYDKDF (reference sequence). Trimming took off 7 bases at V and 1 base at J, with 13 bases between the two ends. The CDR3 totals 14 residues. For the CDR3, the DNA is TGTGCCACCAAGGGGGGCGCGGCCCAAGAGACCCAGTACTTC. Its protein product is CATKGGAAQETQYF.

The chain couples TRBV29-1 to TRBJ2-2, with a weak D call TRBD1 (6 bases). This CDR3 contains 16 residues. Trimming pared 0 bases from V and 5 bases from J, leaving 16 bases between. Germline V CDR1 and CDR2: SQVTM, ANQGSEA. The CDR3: CSVEDPSRGLTGELFF. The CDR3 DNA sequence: TGCAGCGTTGAAGATCCGAGCAGGGGTCTTACCGGGGAGCTGTTTTTT.

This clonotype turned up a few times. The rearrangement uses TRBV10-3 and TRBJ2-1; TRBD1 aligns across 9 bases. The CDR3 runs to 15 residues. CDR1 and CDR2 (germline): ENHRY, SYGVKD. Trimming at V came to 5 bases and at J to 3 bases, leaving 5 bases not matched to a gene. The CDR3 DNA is TGTGCCATCAGTTTGGAGGACAGGGGCTACAATGAGCAGTTCTTC. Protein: CAISLEDRGYNEQFF.

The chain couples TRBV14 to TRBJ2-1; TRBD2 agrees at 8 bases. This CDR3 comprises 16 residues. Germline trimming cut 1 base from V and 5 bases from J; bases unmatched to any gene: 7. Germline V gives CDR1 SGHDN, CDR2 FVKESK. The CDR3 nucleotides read TGTGCCAGCAGCCAAGGAGGCGGGGGGACGGACAATGAGCAGTTCTTC. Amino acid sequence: CASSQGGGGTDNEQFF.

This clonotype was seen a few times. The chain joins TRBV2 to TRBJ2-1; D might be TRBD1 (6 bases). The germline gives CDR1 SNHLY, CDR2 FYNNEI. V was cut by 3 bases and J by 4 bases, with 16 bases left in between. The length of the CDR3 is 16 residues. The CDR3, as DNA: TGTGCCAGCAGTGAGGCCCAGGGGTTTGCGTACAATGAGCAGTTCTTC. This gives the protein CASSEAQGFAYNEQFF.

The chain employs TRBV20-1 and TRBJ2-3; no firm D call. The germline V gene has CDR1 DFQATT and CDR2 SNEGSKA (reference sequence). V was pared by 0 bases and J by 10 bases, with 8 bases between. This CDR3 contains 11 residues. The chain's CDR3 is CSARESRAQYF. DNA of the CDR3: TGCAGTGCTAGAGAGTCTAGGGCGCAGTATTTT.

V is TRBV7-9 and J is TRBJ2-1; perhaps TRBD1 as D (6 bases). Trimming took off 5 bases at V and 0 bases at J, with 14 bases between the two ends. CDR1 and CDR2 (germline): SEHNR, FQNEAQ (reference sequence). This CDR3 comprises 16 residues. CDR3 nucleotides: TGTGCCAGCAGCACTACAGGGCTAAGCTCCTACAATGAGCAGTTCTTC. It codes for CASSTTGLSSYNEQFF.

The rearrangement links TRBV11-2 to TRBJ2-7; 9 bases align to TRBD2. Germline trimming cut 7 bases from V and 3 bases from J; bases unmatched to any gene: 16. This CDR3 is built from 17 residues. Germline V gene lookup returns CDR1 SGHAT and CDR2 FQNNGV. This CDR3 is CASNSGGGADEYYEQYF. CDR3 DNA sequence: TGTGCCAGCAACTCCGGCGGGGGGGCGGACGAATACTACGAGCAGTACTTC. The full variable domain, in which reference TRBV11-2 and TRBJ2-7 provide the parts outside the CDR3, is EAGVAQSPRYKIIEKRQSVAFWCNPISGHATLYWYQQILGQGPKLLIQFQNNGVVDDSQLPKDRFSAERLKGVDSTLKIQPAKLEDSAVYLCASNSGGGADEYYEQYFGPGTRLTVT.

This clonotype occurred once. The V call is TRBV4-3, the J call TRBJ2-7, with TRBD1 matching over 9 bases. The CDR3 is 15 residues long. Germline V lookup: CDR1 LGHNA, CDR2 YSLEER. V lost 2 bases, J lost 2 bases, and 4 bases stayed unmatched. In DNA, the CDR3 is TGCGCCAGCAGCCAACAGGGACAGGGCACCTACGAGCAGTACTTC. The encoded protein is CASSQQGQGTYEQYF.

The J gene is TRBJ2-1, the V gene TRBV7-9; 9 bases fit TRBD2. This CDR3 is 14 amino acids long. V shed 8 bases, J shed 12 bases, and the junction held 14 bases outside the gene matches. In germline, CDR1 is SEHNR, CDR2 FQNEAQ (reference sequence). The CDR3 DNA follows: TGTGCCAGCGACTCGGCGGTAGCGGGGGTCCCGCAGTTCTTC. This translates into CASDSAVAGVPQFF. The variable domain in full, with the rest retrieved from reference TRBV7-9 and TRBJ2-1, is DTGVSQNPRHKITKRGQNVTFRCDPISEHNRLYWYRQTLGQGPEFLTYFQNEAQLEKSRLLSDRFSAERPKGSFSTLEIQRTEQGDSAMYLCASDSAVAGVPQFFGPGTRLTVL.

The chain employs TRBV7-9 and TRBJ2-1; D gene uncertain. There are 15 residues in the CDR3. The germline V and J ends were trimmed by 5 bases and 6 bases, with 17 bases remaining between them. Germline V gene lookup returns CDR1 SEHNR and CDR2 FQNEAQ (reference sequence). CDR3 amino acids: CASSHFESSTNEQFF. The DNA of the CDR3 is TGTGCCAGCAGCCATTTTGAGAGTTCTACCAATGAGCAGTTCTTC.

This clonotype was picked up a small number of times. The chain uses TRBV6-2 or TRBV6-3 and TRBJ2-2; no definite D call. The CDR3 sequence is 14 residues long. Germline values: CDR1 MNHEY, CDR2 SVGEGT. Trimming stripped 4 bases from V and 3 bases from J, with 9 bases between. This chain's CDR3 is CASSSGSHTGELFF. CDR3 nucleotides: TGTGCCAGCAGTTCCGGGTCCCACACCGGGGAGCTGTTTTTT.

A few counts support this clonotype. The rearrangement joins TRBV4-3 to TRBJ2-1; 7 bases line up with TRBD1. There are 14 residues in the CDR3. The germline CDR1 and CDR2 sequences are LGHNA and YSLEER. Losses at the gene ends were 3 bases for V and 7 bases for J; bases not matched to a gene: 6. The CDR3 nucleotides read TGCGCCAGCAGCCAGTACAGGGGATCGAATGAGCAGTTCTTC. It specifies CASSQYRGSNEQFF.